The 15 T cell receptor beta chains below come from one sample, sequenced in a study of a mutant IDH1 vaccine in newly diagnosed glioma. The time point here: week 35, safety follow-up. With topical imiquimod, each dose of the vaccine consisted of 300 ug of mutant IDH1 20-mer peptide. Profiling relied on immunoSEQ multiplex PCR, and the TCRdb table lists in-frame clones only, not all of them. The sample lists under 40,000 clones, around 82% occurring once. Their recognized antigens are unknown. The source was PBMCs, collected from a glioma patient whose treatment included an IDH1 peptide vaccine. The origin of the receptors is a woman in her forties with glioma.

This chain joins TRBV5-6 and TRBJ1-4; 9 nucleotides match TRBD1. The CDR3 extends over 15 amino acids. V shed 3 bases and J 4 bases; nucleotides not matched to a gene: 4. The germline CDR1 and CDR2 sequences are SGHDT and YYEEEE. The CDR3 nucleotides are TGTGCCAGCAGCTCGACAGGGGGGATTAATGAAAAACTGTTTTTT. The encoded protein is CASSSTGGINEKLFF.

This clone was seen a few times. The J gene is TRBJ1-1, the V gene TRBV30; D is perhaps TRBD1 (6 bases). V dropped 5 bases and J dropped 11 bases, with 15 bases sitting between them. Germline V CDR1 and CDR2: GTSNPN, SVGIG (reference sequence). The CDR3 contains 11 residues. CDR3 in DNA: TGTGCCTGGTCTACAGGGAGTAGGGCTTTCTTT. Translated: CAWSTGSRAFF.

This clone was seen a few times. The chain joins TRBV4-1 to TRBJ2-7; perhaps TRBD1 as D (6 bases). This CDR3 region has 12 residues. From germline, CDR1 is MGHRA and CDR2 YSYEKL. With 2 bases removed from V and 7 bases from J, the gap between germline ends came to 9 bases. CDR3 residues: CASSQRDTEQYF. CDR3 nucleotide sequence: TGCGCCAGCAGCCAACGGGACACGGAGCAGTACTTC.

This clone appeared once. This chain joins TRBV11-2 and TRBJ2-7, with 9 bases that match TRBD1. Germline V gene sequence: CDR1 SGHAT, CDR2 FQNNGV. The CDR3 length is 15 residues. With V trimmed by 4 bases and J by 3 bases, 7 bases remained unmatched. The chain's CDR3 is CASSWAGTGSYEQYF. CDR3 nucleotide sequence: TGTGCCAGCAGCTGGGCCGGGACAGGGAGCTACGAGCAGTACTTC.

The table lists this clone with a few counts. For the CDR3, the DNA is TGTGCCAGCAGGGTCAATAGCAATCAGCCCCAGCATTTT. Its translation is CASRVNSNQPQHF. This chain connects TRBV6-1 to TRBJ1-5; D uncertain. The germline V and J ends were trimmed by 6 bases and 0 bases, with 6 bases remaining between them. The germline gives CDR1 MNHNS, CDR2 SASEGT. The CDR3 contains 13 residues.

The rearrangement links TRBV7-8 to TRBJ1-1; D is unclear. V shed 1 base and J shed 0 bases, with 9 bases lying between them. The CDR3 is 15 amino acids. Germline CDR1 is SGHVS and CDR2 is FQNEAQ. Written as DNA, the CDR3 is TGTGCCAGCAGCTTAGTTGGACCTATGAACACTGAAGCTTTCTTT. It codes for CASSLVGPMNTEAFF.

The chain carries TRBV6-1 and TRBJ1-1, with TRBD1 identical over 7 bases. This CDR3 region has 14 residues. In germline, CDR1 is MNHNS, CDR2 SASEGT. Trimming took 5 bases from V and 0 from J; bases not matched to a gene: 3. The CDR3 DNA reads TGTGCCAGCAGTTGGACAGGCTTGAACACTGAAGCTTTCTTT. Translating it yields CASSWTGLNTEAFF.

This sequence joins TRBV14 and TRBJ1-4, with a tentative D call TRBD1 (6 bases). Trimming cost V 4 bases and J 3 bases, with 15 bases left between them. Germline V gene sequence: CDR1 SGHDN, CDR2 FVKESK. This CDR3 spans 16 amino acids. The CDR3 DNA is TGTGCCAGCAGCCTGCATGTGGGGGCATCTAATGAAAAACTGTTTTTT. Translation: CASSLHVGASNEKLFF.

The sample holds a few counts of this clone. The chain uses TRBV19 and TRBJ1-5; TRBD1 is a possible D gene (5 bases). The CDR3 extends over 12 amino acids. The germline V gene has CDR1 LNHDA and CDR2 SQIVND (reference sequence). Deletions cut 5 bases from V and 7 bases from J, with 9 bases between. CDR3 sequence (DNA): TGTGCCAGTAGTGTCGAGGGGCAGCCCCAGCATTTT. It codes for CASSVEGQPQHF.

The chain joins TRBV7-9 to TRBJ1-6, with D possibly matching TRBD1 (5 bases). V was pared by 5 bases and J by 11 bases, with 19 bases between. From germline, CDR1 is SEHNR and CDR2 FQNEAQ (reference sequence). The CDR3 is made up of 15 amino acids. The CDR3 nucleotides read TGTGCCAGCAGCGGGCGTCAGGGCCCGGGGGCACCCCTCCACTTT. Translated: CASSGRQGPGAPLHF.

The CDR3 DNA sequence: TGTGCCATCAGTGCCGGGGGGGTCAATCTCGACATTCAGTACTTC. It translates to CAISAGGVNLDIQYF. The chain joins TRBV10-3 to TRBJ2-4; the match to TRBD2 covers 8 bases. With 4 bases clipped from V and 8 bases from J, the junction kept 10 bases outside the gene matches. In germline, CDR1 is ENHRY, CDR2 SYGVKD. CDR3 length: 15 residues.

The chain links TRBV10-2 to TRBJ2-2; 11 bases align to TRBD2. Germline V lookup: CDR1 WSHSY, CDR2 SAAADI. The length of the CDR3 is 15 residues. Trimming at V came to 8 bases and at J to 3 bases, leaving 5 bases not matched to a gene. The CDR3: CASGKTSGDTGELFF. The CDR3 nucleotides read TGCGCCAGCGGGAAGACTAGCGGGGACACCGGGGAGCTGTTTTTT.

In this sample, this clone turned up a few times. The J gene is TRBJ1-1, the V gene TRBV29-1; D may be TRBD1 (6 bases). The CDR3 totals 15 residues. Trimming removed 3 bases from V and 0 bases from J, with 14 bases in between. CDR1 and CDR2 (germline): SQVTM, ANQGSEA. This CDR3 is CSVDPQGIMNTEAFF. The DNA for the CDR3 is TGCAGCGTTGACCCACAGGGAATTATGAACACTGAAGCTTTCTTT. Looking up the rest from reference TRBV29-1 and TRBJ1-1 gives the full variable domain: SAVISQKPSRDICQRGTSLTIQCQVDSQVTMMFWYRQQPGQSLTLIATANQGSEATYESGFVIDKFPISRPNLTFSTLTVSNMSPEDSSIYLCSVDPQGIMNTEAFFGQGTRLTVV.

This clone appeared a single time. The chain combines TRBV5-6 with TRBJ1-2; TRBD1 is a possible D gene (5 bases). Trimming cost V 4 bases and J 5 bases, with 15 bases left between them. This CDR3 has 14 residues. The V gene's germline CDR1 is SGHDT and CDR2 YYEEEE. The CDR3 DNA is TGTGCCAGCAGCCTCCTGGACACCAATTATGGCTACACCTTC. It encodes CASSLLDTNYGYTF.

The CDR3 coding sequence is TGTGCCAGCAGCCCGGTAGGGGGGGGGAGTTACAATGAGCAGTTCTTC. Translated: CASSPVGGGSYNEQFF. The chain has TRBV27 and TRBJ2-1; a weak D match, TRBD2 (7 bases). Trimming stripped 6 bases from V and 4 bases from J, with 19 bases between. This CDR3 comprises 16 residues. Per germline, CDR1 MNHEY and CDR2 SMNVEV (reference sequence).